This is a list of T cell receptor beta chains from one sample in a study of blood T cells in healthy people across ages. One entry per CDR3 protein results from TCRdb running MiXCR on the 5' RACE reads. This sample has approximately 800,000 distinct CDR3 sequences, with 62% found just once. Sequenced input: blood. The receptors shown here come from a man younger than 45 in good health. The CDR3 runs from the conserved cysteine through the conserved F or W. D genes are given only for firm matches. Size is stated for part of the rows, as once, few or many counts, or as a class when the clone is expanded.

-	TRBV6-6	once	TRBJ2-5	TGTGCCAGCAGCCCGGGGTGGAGGACCGGGGAGCAGTACTTC	CASSPGWRTGEQYF
TRBD2	TRBV5-1	few	TRBJ2-7	TGCGCCAGCAGCCTCGGGACTAGCGATATCACCTACGAGCAGTACTTC	CASSLGTSDITYEQYF
-	TRBV12-3/TRBV12-4	-	TRBJ2-1	TGTGCCAGCCAAAGGGGACCGAATGAGCAGTTCTTC	CASQRGPNEQFF
-	TRBV7-2	-	TRBJ2-5	TGTGCCAGCAGCTCCCGCGCGGCACAGTACTTC	CASSSRAAQYF
-	TRBV6-2/TRBV6-3	few	TRBJ2-2	TGTGCCAGCAGATTTATGACAGATCGGAACACCGGGGAGCTGTTTTTT	CASRFMTDRNTGELFF
-	TRBV12-3/TRBV12-4	-	TRBJ1-2	TGTGCCAGCAGTCTGACCTATGGCTACACCTTC	CASSLTYGYTF
-	TRBV20-1	few	TRBJ1-2	TGCAGTGCTCCCCCGGGGGTTTGGGATGGCTACACCTTC	CSAPPGVWDGYTF
-	TRBV7-8	-	TRBJ2-4	TGTGCCAGCAGCAACCCGACACCTAACATTCAGTACTTC	CASSNPTPNIQYF
-	TRBV12-3/TRBV12-4	few	TRBJ2-7	TGTGCCAGCAGTTCCGCGGGCTACGAGCAGTACTTC	CASSSAGYEQYF
-	TRBV15	few	TRBJ2-1	TGTGCCACCAGCAAAATAATCCCCGGGTACGATGAGCAGTTCTTC	CATSKIIPGYDEQFF
TRBD1	TRBV4-1	-	TRBJ2-7	TGCGCCAGCAGCTACGACAGGGATCCCTACAATGAGCAGTACTTC	CASSYDRDPYNEQYF
-	TRBV7-2	-	TRBJ2-7	TGTGCCAGCAGCTTCCGGCCTGGCGGAGCCTACGAGCAGTACTTC	CASSFRPGGAYEQYF
TRBD1	TRBV12-3/TRBV12-4	-	TRBJ1-5	TGTGCCAGCAGTTTAAGGGCGGACAGGTTAAATCAGCCCCAGCATTTT	CASSLRADRLNQPQHF
TRBD1	TRBV24-1	-	TRBJ2-1	TGTGCCACCACCCCGGGGACAGGGTCCTACAATGAGCAGTTCTTC	CATTPGTGSYNEQFF
TRBD2	TRBV7-2	-	TRBJ2-7	TGTGCCAGCAGCTTAGTCGGGGGGGGAGAGGCCCAGTACTTC	CASSLVGGGEAQYF
TRBD2	TRBV7-8	-	TRBJ2-3	TGTGCCAGCAGCTCCCCCCCCGGTTACCAAGGACTAGCGGGGGAGGCGCAGTATTTT	CASSSPPGYQGLAGEAQYF
TRBD1	TRBV5-1	few	TRBJ1-6	TGCGCCAGCAGCTTGGACGGGACAGATAATTCACCCCTCCACTTT	CASSLDGTDNSPLHF
-	TRBV28	-	TRBJ2-7	TGTGCCAGCAGTCGTAATCGGCGAACCTACGAGCAGTACTTC	CASSRNRRTYEQYF
TRBD1	TRBV27	-	TRBJ2-7	TGTGCCAGCAGTTACGCCGGGACAGGGACCCACGAGCAGTACTTC	CASSYAGTGTHEQYF
TRBD1	TRBV4-3	-	TRBJ1-6	TGCGCCAGCAGCCAAGATACGGGGACAGCCAATTCACCCCTCCACTTT	CASSQDTGTANSPLHF
-	TRBV29-1	few	TRBJ2-7	TGCAGCGTTGGAAGCACCTACGAGCAGTACTTC	CSVGSTYEQYF
-	TRBV7-3	few	TRBJ1-1	TGTGCCAGCAGCCACAGGGATAACACTGAAGCTTTCTTT	CASSHRDNTEAFF
-	TRBV4-3	-	TRBJ2-5	TGCGCCAGCAGCCAAGAGGCGGAGATCCGGGAGCAGTACTTC	CASSQEAEIREQYF
-	TRBV4-3	few	TRBJ2-1	TGCGCCAGCAGCCAAGATCCGCCGCGGGCGAGCTCCTACAATGAGCAGTTCTTC	CASSQDPPRASSYNEQFF
-	TRBV5-1	-	TRBJ2-1	TGCGCCAGCAGCAAATTCGCAGGTCATGAGCAGTTCTTC	CASSKFAGHEQFF
-	TRBV9	-	TRBJ2-1	TGTGCCAGCAGCCACATGGCTTCACTAAGAAATGAGCAGTCCTTC	CASSHMASLRNEQSF
TRBD1	TRBV14	-	TRBJ2-1	TGTGCCAGCAGCCCTCTTGGGACAGGGTCCTACAATGAGCAGTTCTTC	CASSPLGTGSYNEQFF
-	TRBV6-5	-	TRBJ2-3	TGTGCCAGCAGTTACGCGGGCGACACAGATACGCAGTATTTT	CASSYAGDTDTQYF
-	TRBV9	once	TRBJ2-3	TGTGCCAGCAGCGAGAATGTTTTTGATACGCAGTATTTT	CASSENVFDTQYF
-	TRBV12-3/TRBV12-4	few	TRBJ2-1	TGTGCCAGCAGTTTACGACAGGCCGGTGAGCAGTTCTTC	CASSLRQAGEQFF
-	TRBV28	-	TRBJ2-1	TGTGCCAGTTATGGGTCCTACAATGAGCAGTTCTTC	CASYGSYNEQFF
TRBD1	TRBV5-1	few	TRBJ2-5	TGCGCCAGCAGCTGGGACAGGGGAGAGACCCAGTACTTC	CASSWDRGETQYF
TRBD1	TRBV7-2	-	TRBJ2-7	TGTGCCAGCAGCTTAGGAAAAGACAGGGACGAGCAGTACTTC	CASSLGKDRDEQYF
-	TRBV5-1	-	TRBJ2-6	TGCGCCAGCAGCTGGGACGGTTCCTCTGGGGCCAACGTCCTGACTTTC	CASSWDGSSGANVLTF
-	TRBV7-2	-	TRBJ2-3	TGTGCCAGCAGCCACTTTACAGATACGCAGTATTTT	CASSHFTDTQYF
TRBD1	TRBV9	few	TRBJ2-5	TGTGCCAGCAGCGTAGGGTCGTGGGGACAGGGCCAAGAGACCCAGTACTTC	CASSVGSWGQGQETQYF
-	TRBV25-1	few	TRBJ2-5	TGTGCCAGCAGTGAATTAGCGGTACAAGAGACCCAGTACTTC	CASSELAVQETQYF
-	TRBV25-1	-	TRBJ2-5	TGTGCCAGCAGTGAATATGGGGGGAAGGGTGAGACCCAGTACTTC	CASSEYGGKGETQYF
-	TRBV28	-	TRBJ2-7	TGTGCCAGCAGTTCCCCCGGGGACATAGCCGAGCAGTACTTC	CASSSPGDIAEQYF
TRBD2	TRBV7-9	-	TRBJ2-7	TGTGCCAGCAGCCTCCTTACGCTAGCGGGCGAGCAGTACTTC	CASSLLTLAGEQYF
-	TRBV7-2	-	TRBJ2-1	TGTGCCAGCAGGCCTTGGGCGGGCGATGAGCAGTTCTTC	CASRPWAGDEQFF
-	TRBV9	-	TRBJ1-6	TGTGCCAGCAGCGTGTGGGGGCCACCCCTCCACTTT	CASSVWGPPLHF
-	TRBV10-3	-	TRBJ2-3	TGTGCCATCAGTGACCAGCCAGGGGATACGCAGTATTTT	CAISDQPGDTQYF
-	TRBV6-5	-	TRBJ2-7	TGTGCCAGCAGTTACCTGGGACAACGAGGCCTCTACGAGCAGTACTTC	CASSYLGQRGLYEQYF
-	TRBV5-8	few	TRBJ2-3	TGTGCCAGGGAGGACAGACCCTTGGACGATACGCAGTATTTT	CAREDRPLDDTQYF
-	TRBV7-9	few	TRBJ2-1	TGTGCCAGCAGCTTCGGTGAGAGCTCCTACAATGAGCAGTTCTTC	CASSFGESSYNEQFF
-	TRBV14	-	TRBJ1-2	TGTGCCAGCAGCCAAGCCGGGCCCCCGTCTGGCTACACCTTC	CASSQAGPPSGYTF
-	TRBV4-3	-	TRBJ2-5	TGCGCCAGCAGCCCAGGGGCATCGGCGGTAGGAGAAGAGACCCAGTACTTC	CASSPGASAVGEETQYF
-	TRBV5-6	few	TRBJ2-7	TGTGCCAGCAGCTCCGTTATGGCGGGGAGCTACGAGCAGTACTTC	CASSSVMAGSYEQYF